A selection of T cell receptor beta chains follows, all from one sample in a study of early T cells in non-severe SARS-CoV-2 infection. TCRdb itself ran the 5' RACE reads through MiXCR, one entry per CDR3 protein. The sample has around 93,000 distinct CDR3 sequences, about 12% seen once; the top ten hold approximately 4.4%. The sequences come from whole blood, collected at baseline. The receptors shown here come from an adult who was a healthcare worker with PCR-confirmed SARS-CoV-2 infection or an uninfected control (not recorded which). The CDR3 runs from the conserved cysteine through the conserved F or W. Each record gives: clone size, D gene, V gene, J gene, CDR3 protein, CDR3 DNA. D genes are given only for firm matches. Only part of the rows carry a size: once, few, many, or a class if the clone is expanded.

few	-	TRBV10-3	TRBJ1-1	CAITNTQNTEAFF	TGTGCCATCACCAACACCCAGAACACTGAAGCTTTCTTT
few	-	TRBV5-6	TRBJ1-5	CASSLAGRGTDQPQHF	TGTGCCAGCAGCTTGGCCGGCCGCGGGACGGATCAGCCCCAGCATTTT
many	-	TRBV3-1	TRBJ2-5	CASSQDGTPQETQYF	TGTGCCAGCAGCCAAGACGGGACTCCTCAAGAGACCCAGTACTTC
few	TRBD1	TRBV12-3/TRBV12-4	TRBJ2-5	CASSPPRGKETQYF	TGTGCCAGCAGCCCCCCCAGGGGGAAAGAGACCCAGTACTTC
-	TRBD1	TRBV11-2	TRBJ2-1	CASSLGQGDNEQFF	TGTGCCAGCAGCTTGGGACAGGGAGACAATGAGCAGTTCTTC
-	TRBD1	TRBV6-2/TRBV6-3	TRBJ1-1	CASSYRGQENTEAFF	TGTGCCAGCAGTTACAGGGGACAGGAGAACACTGAAGCTTTCTTT
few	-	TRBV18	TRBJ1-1	CASSPSMEIEAFF	TGTGCCAGCTCACCGAGTATGGAGATTGAAGCTTTCTTT
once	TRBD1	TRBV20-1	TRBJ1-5	CSARAGRDSYYQPQHF	TGCAGTGCTAGGGCGGGCCGGGACAGCTATTATCAGCCCCAGCATTTT
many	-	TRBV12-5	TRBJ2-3	CASGLGKTSTDTQYF	TGTGCTAGTGGTTTGGGTAAGACTAGCACAGATACGCAGTATTTT
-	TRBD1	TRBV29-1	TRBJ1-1	CSVDRTGTEAFF	TGCAGCGTTGACCGGACAGGGACTGAAGCTTTCTTT
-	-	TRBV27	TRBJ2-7	CASSRTRTYEQYF	TGTGCCAGCAGCAGGACTCGTACTTACGAGCAGTACTTC
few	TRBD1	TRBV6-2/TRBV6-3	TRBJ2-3	CASRYAGTGSTDTQYF	TGTGCCAGCCGATACGCCGGGACAGGTAGCACAGATACGCAGTATTTT
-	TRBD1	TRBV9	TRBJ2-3	CASSVQGATDTQYF	TGTGCCAGCAGCGTCCAGGGGGCAACAGATACGCAGTATTTT
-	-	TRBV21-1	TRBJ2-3	CASSEKRHPRLTDTQYF	TGTGCCAGCAGCGAAAAACGGCACCCGAGACTCACAGATACGCAGTATTTT
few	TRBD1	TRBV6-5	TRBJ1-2	CASRTDRDSGYTF	TGTGCCAGCAGAACGGACAGGGACTCTGGCTACACCTTC
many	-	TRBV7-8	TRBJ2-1	CASSLPGSYNEQFF	TGTGCCAGCAGCTTGCCAGGGTCCTACAATGAGCAGTTCTTC
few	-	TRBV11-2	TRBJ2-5	CASSPGGRETQYF	TGTGCCAGCAGCCCCGGGGGGCGAGAGACCCAGTACTTC
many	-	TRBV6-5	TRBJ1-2	CASSYSARVSYTF	TGTGCCAGCAGTTACTCGGCCAGAGTCAGCTACACCTTC
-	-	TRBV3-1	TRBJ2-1	CASSQSASSYNEQFF	TGTGCCAGCAGCCAATCAGCGAGCTCCTACAATGAGCAGTTCTTC
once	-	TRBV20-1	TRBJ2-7	CSARGGGPNEQYF	TGCAGTGCTAGAGGAGGGGGACCCAACGAGCAGTACTTC
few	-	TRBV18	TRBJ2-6	CASSPMPISGANVLTF	TGTGCCAGCTCACCAATGCCTATCTCTGGGGCCAACGTCCTGACTTTC
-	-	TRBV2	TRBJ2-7	CASSEEGTALTYEQYF	TGTGCCAGCAGTGAGGAGGGGACAGCTCTTACCTACGAGCAGTACTTC
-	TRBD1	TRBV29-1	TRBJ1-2	CSVGDSGGYTF	TGCAGCGTTGGGGACAGCGGGGGCTACACCTTC
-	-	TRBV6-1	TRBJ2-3	CASQRGGLLRVADTQYF	TGTGCCAGCCAAAGGGGCGGCTTATTACGAGTCGCAGATACGCAGTATTTT
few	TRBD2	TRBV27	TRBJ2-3	CASRETLAGDRTDTQYF	TGTGCCAGCAGAGAGACCCTAGCGGGCGACCGCACAGATACGCAGTATTTT
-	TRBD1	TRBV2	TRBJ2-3	CASSESRGRFDTQYF	TGTGCCAGCAGTGAATCGAGGGGGCGCTTCGATACGCAGTATTTT
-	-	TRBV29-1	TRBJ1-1	CSVTVGLNTEAFF	TGCAGCGTTACAGTGGGGCTGAACACTGAAGCTTTCTTT
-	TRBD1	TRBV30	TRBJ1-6	CAWSAGGSRNSPLHF	TGTGCCTGGAGTGCAGGGGGCAGCAGAAATTCACCCCTCCACTTT
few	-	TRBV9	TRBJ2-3	CASSVGDFRTDTQYF	TGTGCCAGCAGCGTAGGTGACTTTCGCACAGATACGCAGTATTTT
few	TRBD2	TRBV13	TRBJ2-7	CASSLGGGRFSYEQYF	TGTGCCAGCAGCTTAGGTGGCGGGAGATTCTCCTACGAGCAGTACTTC
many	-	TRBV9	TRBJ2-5	CASSRSQGRAGETQYF	TGTGCCAGCAGTCGAAGCCAGGGGAGGGCCGGGGAGACCCAGTACTTC
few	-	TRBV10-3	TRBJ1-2	CAISEVSYYGYTF	TGTGCCATCAGTGAGGTGTCTTACTATGGCTACACCTTC
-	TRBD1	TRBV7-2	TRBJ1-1	CASSLVRTGNTEAFF	TGTGCCAGCAGCTTAGTCCGGACAGGGAACACTGAAGCTTTCTTT
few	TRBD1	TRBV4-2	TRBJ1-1	CASSQDSGQGMDTEAFF	TGTGCCAGCAGCCAAGATAGTGGACAGGGAATGGACACTGAAGCTTTCTTT
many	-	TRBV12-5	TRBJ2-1	CASGLRGPEQFF	TGTGCTAGTGGTTTAAGAGGGCCCGAGCAGTTCTTC
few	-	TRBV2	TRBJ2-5	CASSGSGASLGQETQYF	TGTGCCAGCAGTGGTTCGGGGGCCTCCTTGGGGCAAGAGACCCAGTACTTC
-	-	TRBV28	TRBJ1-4	CASSGKDATNEKLFF	TGTGCCAGCAGTGGGAAGGATGCAACTAATGAAAAACTGTTTTTT
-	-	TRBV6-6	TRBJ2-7	CASSYEGHLSEQYF	TGTGCCAGCAGTTATGAGGGACACTTATCCGAGCAGTACTTC
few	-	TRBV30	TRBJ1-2	CAWREDSNYGYTF	TGTGCCTGGAGAGAGGACAGTAACTATGGCTACACCTTC
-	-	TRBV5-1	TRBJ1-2	CASRPPMDSSNYGYTF	TGCGCCAGCAGGCCTCCTATGGACAGTTCTAACTATGGCTACACCTTC
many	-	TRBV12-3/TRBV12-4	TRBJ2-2	CASSIRQRELFF	TGTGCCAGCAGTATCAGACAGAGGGAGCTGTTTTTT
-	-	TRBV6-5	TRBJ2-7	CASSNAGEQYF	TGTGCCAGCAGCAACGCGGGGGAGCAGTACTTC
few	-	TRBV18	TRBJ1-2	CASSPSAEISHGYTF	TGTGCCAGCTCACCTTCGGCGGAAATCAGTCATGGCTACACCTTC